This TCR beta chain was sequenced in a study of CD8+ T cells in alopecia areata. General study points: Compared with normal scalp, lesional scalp had higher clonality and more expanded CD8+ clones. Scalp sample sequencing also detects resident alphabeta T cells of normal skin. Mice showed TCR sharing more clearly than patients did, possibly owing to HLA.

This CDR3 comprises 15 residues. Per the germline V gene, CDR1 is SGHRS and CDR2 is YFSETQ. The V end lost 0 bases, the J end lost 1 base, and 10 bases lay between the germline ends. Sequencing templates came from extracted RNA that was reverse transcribed into cDNA. Assay: immunoSEQ multiplex PCR; the TCRdb copy retains only in-frame clones and omits some. The sample records fewer than 110,000 clones, roughly 53% being singletons. CD4+ and CD8+ T cells were sorted from PBMCs stained for CD3, CD4 and CD8. Remarks on this clone: Its specificity is unknown.

The rearrangement links TRBV5-1 to TRBJ2-5, with D possibly matching TRBD1 (5 bases). Sequencing was carried out using CD4+ T cells sorted from blood. The origin of this receptor is a human donor in good health. Here the CDR3 DNA reads TGCGCCAGCAGCTTGGCCAGGGCTACCCAAGAGACCCAGTACTTC. It translates to CASSLARATQETQYF.